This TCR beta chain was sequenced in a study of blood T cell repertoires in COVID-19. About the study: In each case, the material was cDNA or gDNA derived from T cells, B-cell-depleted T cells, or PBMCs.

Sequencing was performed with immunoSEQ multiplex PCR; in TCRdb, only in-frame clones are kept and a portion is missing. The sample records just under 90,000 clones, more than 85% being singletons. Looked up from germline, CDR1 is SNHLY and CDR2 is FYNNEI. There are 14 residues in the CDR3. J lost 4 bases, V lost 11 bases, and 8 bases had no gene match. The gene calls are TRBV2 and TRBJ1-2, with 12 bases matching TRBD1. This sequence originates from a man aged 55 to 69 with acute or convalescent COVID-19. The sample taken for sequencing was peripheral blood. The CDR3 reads CAGSGQGAGYGYTF. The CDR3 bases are TGTGCCGGCTCGGGACAGGGGGCCGGCTATGGCTACACCTTC.